This T cell receptor (beta chain) originates from a study of T cell responses to AZD1222 COVID-19 vaccine. Study results and limitations: Spike-specific TCR depth and breadth grew after two AZD1222 doses.

Using immunoSEQ multiplex PCR, the repertoire was profiled, and TCRdb retains in-frame clones only, with some absent. The sample has 90,000 to 150,000 clones; about 90% are singletons. The CDR3 length is 15 residues. Between the trimmed V and J ends, which lost 1 base and 0 bases, there was a span of 7 bases. In germline, CDR1 is LGHDT, CDR2 YNNKEL (reference sequence). Of note for this clone: What it binds is unknown.

Sequencing used peripheral blood, obtained on day 0 of AZD1222 vaccination. The chain carries TRBV3-1 (or the pseudogene TRBV3-2) and TRBJ1-5; D is undetermined. The sequence was obtained from an adult in good health. CDR3 nucleotide sequence: TGTGCCAGCAGCCAAGGTGGGTATAGCAATCAGCCCCAGCATTTT. This gives the protein CASSQGGYSNQPQHF.